This is a list of T cell receptor beta chains from one sample in a study of radiotherapy plus CTLA-4 blockade in lung cancer. TCRdb keeps only in-frame clones here, not all; method: immunoSEQ multiplex PCR. The sample records some 110,000 clones, approximately 90% being singletons. The sequenced sample was peripheral blood, obtained from a patient treated with radiotherapy plus ipilimumab. The receptors were sampled from a human donor with non-small cell lung cancer that progressed on radiotherapy plus ipilimumab. Each CDR3 is given without its conserved first and last residue. The D gene is left open where the match is weak.

cdr3_aa d_call v_call
ASRRTWNTEAF . TRBV6-5
ASKRDGNTEAF . TRBV2
SAGRAQETQY . TRBV29-1
AVSLGVSQPQH . TRBV19
ASSLQEVGQPQH . TRBV18
ASSLTGAEKLF . TRBV27
ASSPTGGLTDTQY TRBD1 TRBV5-1
ASSFRGGGQETQY TRBD2 TRBV11-3
ASSHRDRLMSGEAF TRBD1 TRBV4-1
ASSRQGADTQY TRBD1 TRBV27
ASSPEGSGTDTQY . TRBV5-4
ASTDRSGQPQH . TRBV6-6
ASSETHPYYGYT . TRBV6-5
ASSPSRDSNQETQY . TRBV7-2
ASSRAGILFGEQY TRBD2 TRBV7-2
ASSLEGLAGGRGQY TRBD2 TRBV5-1
ASSGTGRNQPQH TRBD1 TRBV2
ASSPGTSGRVNEQY TRBD2 TRBV5-1
ASSAKGLVYEQF TRBD2 TRBV11-2
ASSMSNEQF . TRBV2
ASSLDREQF . TRBV5-6
AWSVLINTIY . TRBV30
ASSAAGGPYNEQF TRBD1 TRBV2
AYRGLSYEQY TRBD1 TRBV6-1
ASSLAGVRAF . TRBV5-1
ASSLDLGVAGGRRELF TRBD2 TRBV7-6
ASSLSGMSTQY . TRBV5-1
AVRVGGADTQY . TRBV6-5
ASSQPLAGVPTDTQY TRBD2 TRBV23-1
ASSARADSNEKLF . TRBV9
ASSGLYNYGYT . TRBV6-1
ASSLDLSDTQY . TRBV11-2
ASSLAGYRGDYGYT TRBD1 TRBV5-4
ASPEAGPILNEQY . TRBV10-1
ASRLTGAGAGNEQF TRBD2 TRBV5-1
SVGRGQRGAEAF . TRBV29-1
ASKQNRQLRSNQPRH . TRBV19
ASSLTWIPIDGYT . TRBV5-6
ASSPDGLAGGDLNEQF TRBD2 TRBV11-3
ASSQLPGQGVIYEQY TRBD1 TRBV4-2
ASSLGARDYGYT . TRBV5-1
ASSQSTGTYGYT . TRBV4-1
ASSFGTGTVADTQY TRBD1 TRBV5-1
ASSGGGVQY . TRBV6-1
ASSLGLSTGTEAF . TRBV7-9
ASSQGDGQGALLYGYT TRBD1 TRBV4-1
ASSLSRQETQY . TRBV18
SVDRDGYGYT . TRBV29-1
SVVTPGAEKLF . TRBV29-1
ASSDFVTANYGYT . TRBV6-1
ASSSSTGGGEQY TRBD1 TRBV5-1
ASSPNYSGRDRETQY TRBD2 TRBV5-1
ASSALANEKLF . TRBV2
ASSPYSQGSYEQY . TRBV18